The following is a TCR beta chain sequence with its context. The sample belongs to a study of blood T cell repertoires in COVID-19. Trimming cost V 0 bases and J 3 bases; bases outside gene matches: 15. CDR1 and CDR2 (germline): SGHTS, YDEGEE. This CDR3 is 19 amino acids long. Original handling: Amplification of reference gene primers was used by the study to estimate nucleated cell counts. Measured with immunoSEQ multiplex PCR; TCRdb has only the in-frame clones, and not every one. V, J and clone size are taken as reported in that table, and D and trimming were inferred from the DNA itself. The sample has about 70,000 clones, 70% to 90% seen once; the top ten hold 1.1% to 1.5%.

V usage is TRBV5-8 and J usage is TRBJ1-5, with 7 bases matching TRBD1. The TCR was taken from a human donor in a cohort sampled during active COVID-19. The sample comprised peripheral blood. CDR3 protein: CASSLVQGTHRSLNQPQHF. The DNA for the CDR3 is TGTGCCAGCAGCTTGGTACAGGGGACGCATAGGAGCCTCAATCAGCCCCAGCATTTT.